The T cell receptor beta chain described here comes from a study of cytomegalovirus exposure and HLA in healthy donors. Looking at the study overall: In a previous analysis, approximately 110 million unique TCR beta sequences were found from 150 million to 200 million T cells. The study, taken as a whole, reports: The later analysis indicated that the majority of CMV-associated TCR beta chains appeared HLA-restricted. Prediction of most subjects' HLA-A and HLA-B alleles by TCR beta sequences was reportedly accurate.

At collection, donors were nominally healthy, but unrecorded immune exposures were probable. Notes on this clone: Its target is unknown.

It was with 60 Vbeta and 13 Jbeta primers that the PCR ran. Profiled with immunoSEQ multiplex PCR; TCRdb holds only in-frame clones, not every one. The record lists over 100,000 clones, of which the ten most abundant hold 6.8%. The CDR3 totals 15 residues. In germline, CDR1 is MGHRA, CDR2 YSYEKL. V lost 4 bases, J lost 3 bases, and 6 bases stayed unmatched. The receptor comes from a man between 35 and 55 years old in good health and CMV-seropositive. The sequencing input was PBMCs. V usage is TRBV4-1 and J usage is TRBJ1-5, with 7 bases aligning to TRBD1. The CDR3 is CASSPLTGHNQPQHF. CDR3 coding DNA: TGCGCCAGCAGCCCGCTGACAGGGCACAATCAGCCCCAGCATTTT.